This T cell receptor beta chain came from a study of spatial heterogeneity in lung cancer. Study-wide background: Mean representation of each unique TCR and UMI combination in the raw reads exceeded 8.5 occurrences.

The time point is: sample taken at primary tumor resection. Sequencing of whole RNA from tumor, nontumor lung or frozen PBMC involved no sorting. In its sample, this clonotype ranks as medium-sized. Its antigen is not known. This beta chain is a stray sequence in a library constructed for alpha chains; its clone size is not meaningful. Trimming cost V 5 bases and J 1 base, with 8 bases left between them. Germline CDR1 and CDR2: LGHNA and YSLEER. CDR3 size: 14 residues. One entry per CDR3 protein, called by TCRdb with MiXCR from the 5' RACE reads. The table includes about 3,700 distinct CDR3 sequences, 5.5% to 7% detected once. Study-wide results and caveats: Tumoral mutation counts were tracked by counts of expanded intratumoral alpha and beta TCRs. For tumor T cells, estimated coverage reached only about 7% (alpha) and roughly 14% (beta).

V gene TRBV4-3 combines with J gene TRBJ2-2; no reliable D call. The input for sequencing was lung tumor tissue, taken at surgery. This receptor was identified in a male donor with early-stage non-small cell lung cancer. The CDR3 DNA reads as TGCGCCAGCAGCTTAGGGCTGAACACCGGGGAGCTGTTTTTT. Its translation is CASSLGLNTGELFF.